A selection of T cell receptor beta chains follows, all from one sample in a study of T-cell memory formation after mild COVID-19. MiXCR, applied by TCRdb to the 5' RACE reads, yields one record per CDR3 protein. The sample yields about 310,000 distinct CDR3 sequences, just under 20% seen once. The sample was PBMCs or a T cell subset sorted from them (not recorded which). These receptors all come from a young man who had mild COVID-19 (a few samples of this study predate the infection). Cell type and time point are not known. Both conserved end residues are part of each CDR3. Each record gives: V gene, J gene, D gene, clone size, CDR3 protein, CDR3 DNA. The D gene is left open where the match is weak. Size values are once, few and many counts, or a class for expanded clones, and some rows have none.

TRBV10-3,TRBJ2-3,TRBD2,-,CAISVGTSGGRTDTQYF,TGTGCCATCAGTGTGGGGACTAGCGGGGGCCGCACAGATACGCAGTATTTT
TRBV24-1,TRBJ2-3,-,-,CATSVGSWEEDTQYF,TGTGCCACCAGTGTGGGCTCTTGGGAGGAGGATACGCAGTATTTT
TRBV18,TRBJ1-2,TRBD1,-,CASSPTPARGAHGYTF,TGTGCCAGCTCACCCACCCCGGCCAGGGGGGCTCATGGCTACACCTTC
TRBV2,TRBJ2-5,TRBD1,-,CASSESTGGWQETQYF,TGTGCCAGCAGTGAAAGTACAGGGGGTTGGCAAGAGACCCAGTACTTC
TRBV18,TRBJ2-7,-,few,CASSPEGRTVPYEQYF,TGTGCCAGCTCGCCGGAGGGCAGAACAGTCCCGTACGAGCAGTACTTC
TRBV4-1,TRBJ1-1,-,few,CASSQFSAANTEAFF,TGCGCCAGCAGCCAATTTTCGGCTGCGAACACTGAAGCTTTCTTT
TRBV10-3,TRBJ2-3,TRBD2,few,CAISMGRGTDTQYF,TGTGCCATCAGTATGGGGAGGGGCACAGATACGCAGTATTTT
TRBV2,TRBJ2-3,TRBD2,few,CASGVGGGADTQYF,TGTGCCAGCGGAGTTGGCGGGGGGGCAGATACGCAGTATTTT
TRBV7-9,TRBJ1-1,-,many,CASSLGGEAFF,TGTGCCAGCAGTCTAGGGGGGGAAGCTTTCTTT
TRBV9,TRBJ2-3,TRBD2,-,CASSVEPSGGGTQYF,TGTGCCAGCAGCGTAGAACCTAGCGGGGGTGGTACGCAGTATTTT